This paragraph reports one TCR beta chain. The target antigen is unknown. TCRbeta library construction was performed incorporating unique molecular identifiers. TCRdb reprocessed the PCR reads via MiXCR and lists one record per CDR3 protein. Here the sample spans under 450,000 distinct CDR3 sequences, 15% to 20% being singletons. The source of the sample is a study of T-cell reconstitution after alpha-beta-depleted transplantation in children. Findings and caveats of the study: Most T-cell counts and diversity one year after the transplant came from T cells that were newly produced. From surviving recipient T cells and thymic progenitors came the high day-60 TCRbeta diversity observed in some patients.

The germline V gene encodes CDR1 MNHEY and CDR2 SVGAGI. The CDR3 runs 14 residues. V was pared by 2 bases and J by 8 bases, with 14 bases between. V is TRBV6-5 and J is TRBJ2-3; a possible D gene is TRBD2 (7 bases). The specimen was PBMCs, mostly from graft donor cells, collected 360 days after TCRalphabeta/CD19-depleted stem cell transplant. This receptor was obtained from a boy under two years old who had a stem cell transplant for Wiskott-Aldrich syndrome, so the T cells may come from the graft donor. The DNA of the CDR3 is TGTGCCAGCAGTTACGGGACTAAGGGGGGTACGCAGTATTTT. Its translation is CASSYGTKGGTQYF.